This paragraph reports one T cell receptor (beta chain). Its antigen is unknown. TCRdb's table, derived via immunoSEQ multiplex PCR, lists solely in-frame clones and lacks some. In the table there are approximately 130,000 clones, around 87% of which are singletons. Germline CDR1 KGHSH, CDR2 LQKENI. V was trimmed by 5 bases and J by 5 bases, leaving 7 bases between them. This CDR3 comprises 12 residues. The sample belongs to a study of T cell responses to AZD1222 COVID-19 vaccine. Study findings and constraints: Across spike, vaccine-associated CD4 TCRs were found, dominant at 160-218 and 743-854.

This clonotype originated in an adult who received the AZD1222 COVID-19 vaccine. This chain joins TRBV18 and TRBJ2-1; D unclear. Sequences were derived from peripheral blood, sampled 28 days after the second AZD1222 dose. Written as DNA, the CDR3 is TGTGCCAGCTCAAGGGCCCACAATGAGCAGTTCTTC. Residues: CASSRAHNEQFF.